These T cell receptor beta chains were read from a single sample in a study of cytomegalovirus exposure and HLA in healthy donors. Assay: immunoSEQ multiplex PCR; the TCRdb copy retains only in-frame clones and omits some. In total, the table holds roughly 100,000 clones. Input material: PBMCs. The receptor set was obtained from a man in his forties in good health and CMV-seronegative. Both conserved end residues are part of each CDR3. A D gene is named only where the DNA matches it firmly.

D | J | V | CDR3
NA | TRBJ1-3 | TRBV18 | CASSPPSSGGSGNTIYF
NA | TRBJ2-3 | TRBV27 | CASSISRPDTQYF
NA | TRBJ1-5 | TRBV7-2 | CASSLSGTVSNQPQHF
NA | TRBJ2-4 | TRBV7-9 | CASSPLGLRYKNIQYF
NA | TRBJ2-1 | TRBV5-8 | CASSPNRDNEQFF
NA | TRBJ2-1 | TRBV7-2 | CASSLEIGGNEQFF
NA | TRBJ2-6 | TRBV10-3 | CAISSNTGGGANVLTF
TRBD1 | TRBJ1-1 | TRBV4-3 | CASSLTGVGTEAFF
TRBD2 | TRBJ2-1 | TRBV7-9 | CASSLGGTSGNEQFF
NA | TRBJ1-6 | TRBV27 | CASSLGGDSPLHF
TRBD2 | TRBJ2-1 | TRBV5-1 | CASTVDGGGGWFF
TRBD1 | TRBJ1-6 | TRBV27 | CASRQTGNVGSLHF
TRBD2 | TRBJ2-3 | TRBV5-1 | CASSLAGVTTDTQYF
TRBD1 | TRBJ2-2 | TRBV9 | CASSSPTGGLSGELFF
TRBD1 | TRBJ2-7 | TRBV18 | CASSPPNGQGYEQYF
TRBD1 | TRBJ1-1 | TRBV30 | CAWSERQGMATEAFF
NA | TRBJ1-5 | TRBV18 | CASSPGGNQPQHF
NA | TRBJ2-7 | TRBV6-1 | CASSELYAYEQYF
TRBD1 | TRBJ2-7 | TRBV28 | CASSLGNRGEQYF
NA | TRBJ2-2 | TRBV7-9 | CASSLEGTDTGELFF
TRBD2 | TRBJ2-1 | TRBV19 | CASSRRAGVDEQFF
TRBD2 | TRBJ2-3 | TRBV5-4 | CASSSGLVITDTQYF
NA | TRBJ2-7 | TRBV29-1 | CSVGSGISYEQYF
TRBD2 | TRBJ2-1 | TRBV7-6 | CASSPLLVAGGDNEQFF
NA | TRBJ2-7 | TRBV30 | CAWSVGGAGEQYF
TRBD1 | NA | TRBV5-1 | CASSPDGTAPYEQYF